The rows below give T cell receptor beta chains drawn from one sample of a study of T cells in narcolepsy. Sequencing used immunoSEQ multiplex PCR; TCRdb keeps in-frame clones, though not all of them. This table holds 15,000 to 20,000 clones, 86% found once. Sequences were obtained from memory (CD45RA-) CD4+ T cells from blood. The source is a human donor in good health. Each CDR3 is given with its conserved first and last residue. Each record gives: V gene, J gene, CDR3 protein.

V gene: TRBV7-2; J gene: TRBJ1-1; CDR3 protein: CASSLAQGSTEAFF
V gene: TRBV11-1; J gene: TRBJ2-1; CDR3 protein: CASSSRLNEQFF
V gene: TRBV19; J gene: TRBJ1-1; CDR3 protein: CASTRTGPTGLVEAFF
V gene: TRBV7-2; J gene: TRBJ2-3; CDR3 protein: CASSRRTSGTDTQYF
V gene: TRBV6-6; J gene: TRBJ1-1; CDR3 protein: CASSYSGGNTEAFF
V gene: TRBV4-3; J gene: TRBJ1-3; CDR3 protein: CASSQEGNTIYF
V gene: TRBV29-1; J gene: TRBJ2-3; CDR3 protein: CSGKRGHSATQYF
V gene: TRBV18; J gene: TRBJ1-5; CDR3 protein: CASSPGLRGQSNQPQHF
V gene: TRBV11-2; J gene: TRBJ1-1; CDR3 protein: CASSLEFRDNEAFF
V gene: TRBV5-1; J gene: TRBJ1-1; CDR3 protein: CASSSAGQSSEAFF
V gene: TRBV5-1; J gene: TRBJ1-4; CDR3 protein: CASSSGGGADEKLFF
V gene: TRBV30; J gene: TRBJ1-1; CDR3 protein: CAWSPEGAAFF
V gene: TRBV7-6; J gene: TRBJ2-7; CDR3 protein: CASSASGHSSYEQYF
V gene: TRBV6-1; J gene: TRBJ1-5; CDR3 protein: CASSGNQPQHF
V gene: TRBV6-1; J gene: TRBJ1-1; CDR3 protein: CASSEAPWGGTEAFF
V gene: TRBV6-6; J gene: TRBJ1-4; CDR3 protein: CASSYKGGAGEKLFF
V gene: TRBV5-1; J gene: TRBJ1-3; CDR3 protein: CASSLGTGGNTIYF